This TCR beta chain was found in a study of cytomegalovirus exposure and HLA in healthy donors. Donors showed nominal health when sampled, although they likely had unrecorded immune exposures. The primer mix had 60 Vbeta and 13 Jbeta primers. Profiling relied on immunoSEQ multiplex PCR, and the TCRdb table lists in-frame clones only, not all of them. Of over 85,000 clones listed, 78% are singletons. The CDR3 length is 14 residues. CDR1 and CDR2 from the germline V gene are MNHEY and SVGAGI. V shed 0 bases and J 6 bases; nucleotides not matched to a gene: 4. The sample was PBMCs. This chain joins TRBV6-5 and TRBJ1-2, with TRBD1 matching over 7 bases. The sequence was collected from a woman younger than 45 in good health and CMV-seronegative. CDR3: CASSYSGTVNGYTF. The DNA of the CDR3 is TGTGCCAGCAGTTACTCCGGGACAGTAAATGGCTACACCTTC.